This TCR beta chain was profiled in a study of blood T cell repertoires in COVID-19. Assay: immunoSEQ multiplex PCR; the TCRdb copy retains only in-frame clones and omits some. Here the sample spans some 30,000 clones, approximately 80% being singletons. By proportion, this clone is medium-sized. The sequence came from a man aged 70-80 years with active COVID-19. Input material: peripheral blood.

CDR3 sequence: CASSQDTEAFF. The CDR3 DNA reads TGTGCCAGCAGCCAGGACACTGAAGCTTTCTTT. The chain links TRBV13 to TRBJ1-1; D not certain. V was trimmed by 5 bases and J by 3 bases, leaving 4 bases between them. From germline, CDR1 is PRHDT and CDR2 FYEKMQ (reference sequence). The CDR3 is made up of 11 amino acids.